The rows below give T cell receptor beta chains drawn from one sample of a study of T cell responses to AZD1222 COVID-19 vaccine. Method: immunoSEQ multiplex PCR; TCRdb's copy keeps in-frame clones and lacks some. The sample records tens of thousands of clones, 87% being singletons. Sequenced material: peripheral blood, taken on day 0 of AZD1222 vaccination. The receptor source for this set is an adult in good health. Both conserved end residues are part of each CDR3. The order of the fields is D gene, clone size, CDR3 length, V gene, J gene, CDR3 DNA, CDR3 protein. The D gene is left open where the match is weak. Some rows mark clone size as missing; the rest say once, few, many or name a class of expanded clone.

NA,NA,13,TRBV2,TRBJ1-4,TGTGCCAGCAGTGGTGGGGTGCGGGAAAAACTGTTTTTT,CASSGGVREKLFF
NA,NA,13,TRBV9,TRBJ1-1,TGTGCCAGCAGCGTAGGTCCGAACACTGAAGCTTTCTTT,CASSVGPNTEAFF
NA,NA,16,TRBV7-3,TRBJ1-3,TGTGCCAGCAGCTTAGAAGGACTCGCCTCTGGAAACACCATATATTTT,CASSLEGLASGNTIYF
TRBD2,NA,15,TRBV10-1,TRBJ2-3,TGCGCCAGCAGTTCTAGCGGGGGCCCCACAGATACGCAGTATTTT,CASSSSGGPTDTQYF
NA,NA,14,TRBV2,TRBJ2-1,TGTGCCAGCATCGCGGACAGCCCCTACAATGAGCAGTTCTTC,CASIADSPYNEQFF
NA,NA,12,TRBV7-4,TRBJ1-5,TGTGCCAGCATCGAGGGCAATCAGCCCCAGCATTTT,CASIEGNQPQHF
TRBD1,NA,14,TRBV11-1,TRBJ2-2,TGTGCCAGCAGCAGACAGGGGAGCACCGGGGAGCTGTTTTTT,CASSRQGSTGELFF
TRBD1,NA,17,TRBV5-1,TRBJ1-5,TGCGCCAGCAGCTTGGATGGCGTGGGACAGGGGAATCAGCCCCAGCATTTT,CASSLDGVGQGNQPQHF
NA,NA,13,TRBV12-3/TRBV12-4,TRBJ1-2,TGTGCCAGCAGTTTCGGAAGGCGCTATGGCTACACCTTC,CASSFGRRYGYTF
NA,few,14,TRBV3-1/TRBV3-2,TRBJ2-3,TGTGCCAGCAGCCCCCGTAGGGGAACAGATACGCAGTATTTT,CASSPRRGTDTQYF
NA,NA,14,TRBV27,TRBJ1-6,TGTGCCAGCAGTTTCTCAGGGATGTTTTCACCCCTCCACTTT,CASSFSGMFSPLHF
NA,few,13,TRBV12-3/TRBV12-4,TRBJ1-1,TGTGCCAGCAGCGGTCCAGTGAACACTGAAGCTTTCTTT,CASSGPVNTEAFF
TRBD2,NA,14,TRBV9,TRBJ2-3,TGTGCCAGCAGCGCCTTACTAGCGGCAGATACGCAGTATTTT,CASSALLAADTQYF
NA,NA,16,TRBV14,TRBJ1-6,TGTGCCAGCAGCCAAAGAACAGGGACTTATAATTCACCCCTCCACTTT,CASSQRTGTYNSPLHF
NA,NA,13,TRBV20-1,TRBJ2-2,TGCAGTGCTAGTGTACAGAACACCGGGGAGCTGTTTTTT,CSASVQNTGELFF
TRBD2,few,15,TRBV5-8,TRBJ2-1,TGTGCCAGCAGCTTAGGACTAGCGGGTTACAATGAGCAGTTCTTC,CASSLGLAGYNEQFF
TRBD1,once,16,TRBV6-6,TRBJ1-2,TGTGCCAGCAGTAAAGGACAGGGATTCGTTATGGATGGCTACACCTTC,CASSKGQGFVMDGYTF
NA,NA,15,TRBV7-2,TRBJ1-5,TGTGCCAGCAGCGCCCGGGGTTGGGGCAATCAGCCCCAGCATTTT,CASSARGWGNQPQHF
NA,NA,15,TRBV7-2,TRBJ2-1,TGTGCCAGCAGCTTAGTCCTCGGGGGTGGCAATGAGCAGTTCTTC,CASSLVLGGGNEQFF
NA,few,14,TRBV28,TRBJ2-2,TGTGCCAGCAGGTCCCTGTGGAACACCGGGGAGCTGTTTTTT,CASRSLWNTGELFF